Presented here are 9 T cell receptor beta chains from one specimen sequenced in a study of cytomegalovirus exposure and HLA in healthy donors. The PCR was carried out with 60 Vbeta primers and 13 Jbeta primers. The protocol was immunoSEQ multiplex PCR, while the TCRdb copy is restricted to in-frame clones and leaves out a portion. This repertoire shows about 170,000 clones, approximately 73% found once; its top ten account for roughly 5.2%. Sequenced: PBMCs. These receptors were taken from a woman aged 18-30 years in good health and CMV-seropositive.

The chain combines TRBV19 with TRBJ1-1, with D possibly being TRBD1 (5 bases). Germline assignment: CDR1 LNHDA and CDR2 SQIVND (reference sequence). The CDR3 is made up of 14 amino acids. V gave up 4 bases and J gave up 2 bases, with 11 bases separating them. CDR3 DNA: TGTGCCAGTAGTAGCTGGGACTCTAACACTGAAGCTTTCTTT. It encodes CASSSWDSNTEAFF. The whole variable domain, filled in from reference TRBV19 and TRBJ1-1, reads DGGITQSPKYLFRKEGQNVTLSCEQNLNHDAMYWYRQDPGQGLRLIYYSQIVNDFQKGDIAEGYSVSREKKESFPLTVTSAQKNPTAFYLCASSSWDSNTEAFFGQGTRLTVV.

In nucleotides, the CDR3 is TGCGCCAGCAGCTTGCGCGGGGGGGAGGATACGCAGTATTTT. This encodes CASSLRGGEDTQYF. The V gene is TRBV5-1, the J gene TRBJ2-3, with 9 bases that match TRBD2. Germline CDR1 is SGHRS and CDR2 is YFSETQ. This CDR3 is built from 14 residues. The ends lost 1 base at V and 6 bases at J; junction bases unmatched: 3.

This clone was seen a handful of times. The chain recombines TRBV7-3 with TRBJ2-3; 9 bases align to TRBD1. The V and J ends lost 2 bases and 4 bases, in that order; junction bases with no gene match: 4. The CDR3 runs 15 residues. CDR1 and CDR2 (germline): SGHTA, FQGTGA. CDR3 sequence: CASSLVGDRADTQYF. The CDR3 bases are TGTGCCAGCAGCTTAGTCGGGGACAGGGCAGATACGCAGTATTTT.

The rearrangement links TRBV19 to TRBJ1-2; the match to TRBD1 covers 7 bases. From germline, CDR1 is LNHDA and CDR2 SQIVND (reference sequence). Unmatched junction bases numbered 3, after V lost 5 bases and J lost 0 bases. The CDR3 loop spans 14 amino acids. This CDR3 is CASSRDSANYGYTF. CDR3 coding DNA: TGTGCCAGTAGTCGGGACAGCGCTAACTATGGCTACACCTTC.

This clone showed up just a few times. This chain links TRBV19 with TRBJ1-6; weak D call: TRBD1 (5 bases). Deletions cut 3 bases from V and 7 bases from J, with 13 bases between. CDR3 length: 15 amino acids. CDR1 LNHDA and CDR2 SQIVND come from the germline V gene (reference sequence). The CDR3 protein is CASSMARDWNSPLHF. CDR3 nucleotide sequence: TGTGCCAGTAGTATGGCCAGGGACTGGAATTCACCCCTCCACTTT.

J is TRBJ1-5 and V is TRBV4-2, with TRBD1 matching over 8 bases. The trim removed 1 base at V and 3 bases at J, leaving 8 bases unmatched. The CDR3 runs 17 residues. CDR1 and CDR2 (germline): LGHNA, YNFKEQ. The CDR3 spells CASSQAGTGGNNQPQHF. CDR3 bases: TGTGCCAGCAGCCAAGCCGGAACAGGGGGGAACAATCAGCCCCAGCATTTT.

With regard to this clone: Other DNA sequences in this sample translate to the same CDR3. The genes are TRBV10-3 and TRBJ1-4; 7 nucleotides align to TRBD1. From germline, CDR1 is ENHRY and CDR2 SYGVKD. The CDR3 sequence is 16 residues long. Trimming took 0 bases from V and 3 from J; bases not matched to a gene: 4. In DNA, the CDR3 is TGTGCCATCAGTGAGTCAGGACAGGCTCCTAATGAAAAACTGTTTTTT. It encodes CAISESGQAPNEKLFF.

This chain connects TRBV29-1 to TRBJ1-2; D might be TRBD1 (6 bases). Trimming took off 6 bases at V and 0 bases at J, with 17 bases between the two ends. The CDR3 runs to 15 residues. CDR1 is SQVTM and CDR2 is ANQGSEA in the germline V gene. CDR3 sequence (DNA): TGCAGCGTCCCCGCCGGGACACAATCTAACTATGGCTACACCTTC. Translating gives CSVPAGTQSNYGYTF.

The rearrangement uses TRBV12-5 and TRBJ1-2, with D unresolved. Trimming removed 3 bases from V and 0 bases from J, with 14 bases in between. The CDR3 extends over 16 amino acids. The germline V gene encodes CDR1 LGHNT and CDR2 FRNRAP. The CDR3 sequence is CASGFLPIEANYGYTF. The CDR3 nucleotides read TGTGCTAGTGGTTTTCTCCCCATAGAAGCTAACTATGGCTACACCTTC.